The 29 T cell receptor beta chains given below trace back to one sample, sequenced in a study of vaccination and CD4 T cells after COVID-19. The antigens for these receptors are not known. Sequenced with the Oncomine TCR Beta short-read assay was DNA taken from cultured CD4+ T cells. In TCRdb, the PCR reads were re-called with MiXCR into one record per CDR3 protein. Found here are about 20,000 distinct CDR3 sequences, less than 45% of them singletons; the top ten hold 30%. Time point given: late sampling 161 to 241 days after vaccination in a few convalescent patients. The treatment: 10-day PBMC culture with coronavirus spike peptide pools or control peptides (ViraFEST assay). The source was CD4+ T cells from blood, cultured in vitro, collected about 7 months after SARS-CoV-2 vaccination. All receptors come from a human donor who had recovered from COVID-19.

This sequence joins TRBV7-9 and TRBJ1-1, with TRBD1 identical over 8 bases. Germline V gene data show CDR1 as SEHNR and CDR2 as FQNEAQ (reference sequence). The CDR3 is 15 residues long. Trimming at V came to 5 bases and at J to 5 bases, leaving 10 bases not matched to a gene. The CDR3 reads CASSAAGGWGTEAFF. The CDR3 DNA reads as TGTGCCAGCAGCGCTGCAGGGGGCTGGGGGACTGAAGCTTTCTTT.

This clonotype was observed a handful of times. The rearrangement links TRBV20-1 to TRBJ2-7; a possible D gene is TRBD2 (6 bases). Trimming removed 7 bases at V and 3 bases at J, with 13 bases between. The germline CDR1 and CDR2 sequences are DFQATT and SNEGSKA (reference sequence). The CDR3 consists of 12 residues. Here the CDR3 reads CSVPGLLYEQYF. The CDR3 nucleotides read TGCAGTGTGCCCGGACTACTCTACGAGCAGTACTTC.

Worth noting for this clonotype: The junction departs from germline at one end; a sequencing error may be responsible. The chain has TRBV19 and TRBJ1-5; tentative D call: TRBD1 (6 bases). The CDR3 runs to 18 residues. CDR1 and CDR2 from the germline V gene are LNHDA and SQIVND (reference sequence). The CDR3 sequence is CASSKRGSGAPSNQPQHF. DNA of the CDR3: TGTGCCAGCAGTAAGAGAGGTTCGGGGGCTCCTAGCAATCAGCCCCAGCATTTT.

This clonotype has a handful of counts. This rearrangement joins TRBV20-1 to TRBJ1-6; the D gene is possibly TRBD1 (5 bases). From germline, CDR1 is DFQATT and CDR2 SNEGSKA (reference sequence). V was cut by 1 base and J by 7 bases, with 11 bases left in between. The CDR3 is 14 residues long. CDR3 nucleotide sequence: TGCAGTGCTAGAGCCGGTCGGGGGAATTCACCCCTCCACTTT. Translated: CSARAGRGNSPLHF.

The genes are TRBV7-9 and TRBJ1-5, with no clear D. Trimming took 4 bases from V and 9 from J, leaving 10 bases between them. The CDR3 consists of 12 residues. The germline V gene has CDR1 SEHNR and CDR2 FQNEAQ (reference sequence). The CDR3 DNA reads as TGTGCCAGCAGCTCAAACGACCGGCCCCAGCATTTT. This sequence encodes CASSSNDRPQHF.

J is TRBJ1-1 and V is TRBV19; a possible D gene is TRBD1 (5 bases). V was clipped by 3 bases and J by 1 base, with 12 bases between them. This CDR3 is built from 15 residues. From germline, CDR1 is LNHDA and CDR2 SQIVND (reference sequence). CDR3 amino acids: CASSIAGSGNTEAFF. CDR3 in DNA: TGTGCCAGTAGTATCGCAGGGTCGGGGAACACTGAAGCTTTCTTT.

This clonotype was seen a few times. The genes are TRBV19 and TRBJ2-1, with D unclear. V was cut by 3 bases and J by 7 bases, with 7 bases left in between. The CDR3 contains 12 residues. Per the germline V gene, CDR1 is LNHDA and CDR2 is SQIVND (reference sequence). The CDR3 region is CASSMRRNEQFF. The CDR3, as DNA: TGTGCCAGTAGTATGAGGAGAAATGAGCAGTTCTTC.

The V call is TRBV20-1, the J call TRBJ2-7; D is uncertain. The CDR3 totals 14 residues. Germline CDR1 and CDR2: DFQATT and SNEGSKA (reference sequence). Between the trimmed V and J ends, which lost 3 bases and 2 bases, there was a span of 14 bases. The CDR3 loop reads CSARSQKRAYEQYF. CDR3 DNA: TGCAGTGCTAGGTCGCAGAAACGAGCCTACGAGCAGTACTTC.

This clonotype ranks as medium-sized. The chain couples TRBV10-3 to TRBJ1-2; 10 bases match TRBD1. CDR1 and CDR2 from the germline V gene are ENHRY and SYGVKD. J lost 3 bases, V lost 2 bases, and 6 bases had no gene match. The length of the CDR3 is 16 residues. The CDR3 loop is CAISEGGDRGDYGYTF. The CDR3 nucleotides read TGTGCCATCAGTGAGGGAGGGGACAGGGGAGACTATGGCTACACCTTC.

V and J are TRBV6-2 or TRBV6-3 and TRBJ2-5, with D perhaps TRBD2 (6 bases). This CDR3 has 12 residues. V was pared by 4 bases and J by 5 bases, with 8 bases between. Looked up from germline, CDR1 is MNHEY and CDR2 is SVGEGT. This CDR3 reads CASSWGRETQYF. As DNA, the CDR3 is TGTGCCAGCAGTTGGGGGAGGGAGACCCAGTACTTC.

V gene TRBV4-2 combines with J gene TRBJ2-2; 10 nucleotides agree with TRBD2. Germline CDR1 reads LGHNA; CDR2 reads YNFKEQ. The CDR3 has 16 amino acids. V was pared by 0 bases and J by 3 bases, with 1 base of the junction left unmatched. Here the CDR3 reads CASSQELAGYTGELFF. DNA of the CDR3: TGTGCCAGCAGCCAAGAACTAGCGGGGTACACCGGGGAGCTGTTTTTT.

The genes are TRBV24-1 and TRBJ2-2; TRBD1 matches 10 bases. From germline, CDR1 is KGHDR and CDR2 SFDVKD. V was pared by 5 bases and J by 6 bases, with 11 bases of the junction left unmatched. The CDR3 is made up of 17 amino acids. The CDR3 DNA sequence: TGTGCCACCAGTGGTTTACCCCGGACAGGGGGGGCCGGGGAGCTGTTTTTT. Translated, it gives CATSGLPRTGGAGELFF.

This clonotype was picked up a small number of times. This chain joins TRBV20-1 and TRBJ1-1, with a weak D call TRBD1 (5 bases). Germline V gene sequence: CDR1 DFQATT, CDR2 SNEGSKA (reference sequence). Between the trimmed V and J ends, which lost 6 bases and 3 bases, there was a span of 14 bases. The CDR3 totals 13 residues. For the CDR3, the DNA is TGCAGTGCCCGGGGGGGGTTCGACACTGAAGCTTTCTTT. This encodes CSARGGFDTEAFF.

The chain combines TRBV11-3 with TRBJ2-1; possibly TRBD2 for D (6 bases). V was shortened by 4 bases and J by 8 bases, with 24 bases between the two germline ends. There are 17 residues in the CDR3. From germline, CDR1 is SGHNT and CDR2 YENEEA. The CDR3 region has the DNA TGTGCCAGCAGCTATCCGCCTTCGACTAGTTTTAGGGATGAGCAGTTCTTC. Its protein product is CASSYPPSTSFRDEQFF.

This clonotype appeared a few times. The gene calls are TRBV7-3 and TRBJ2-5; TRBD2 matches at 12 bases. CDR1 and CDR2 from the germline V gene are SGHTA and FQGTGA. This CDR3 comprises 17 residues. With 5 bases clipped from V and 0 bases from J, the junction kept 7 bases outside the gene matches. In DNA, the CDR3 is TGTGCCAGCAGCAAAAGTGGGACTAGCGGGCACCAAGAGACCCAGTACTTC. Its translation: CASSKSGTSGHQETQYF.

The rearrangement joins TRBV6-1 to TRBJ1-1; 9 bases align to TRBD1. Looked up from germline, CDR1 is MNHNS and CDR2 is SASEGT. V was pared by 6 bases and J by 10 bases, with 9 bases of the junction left unmatched. This CDR3 contains 13 residues. CDR3: CASRVGQGTVAFF. The CDR3 DNA sequence: TGTGCCAGCAGAGTTGGACAGGGGACCGTAGCTTTCTTT.

This clonotype was seen more than once but under ten times. This rearrangement joins TRBV7-9 to TRBJ2-3; 8 nucleotides align to TRBD2. The germline CDR1 and CDR2 sequences are SEHNR and FQNEAQ (reference sequence). Trimming at V came to 7 bases and at J to 5 bases, leaving 5 bases not matched to a gene. The CDR3 contains 13 residues. The CDR3 sequence: CASIVTSGDTQYF. The CDR3 coding sequence is TGTGCCAGCATCGTCACTAGCGGAGATACGCAGTATTTT.

In its sample, this clonotype was seen a few times. The V call is TRBV6-5, the J call TRBJ1-6, with a tentative D call TRBD1 (5 bases). CDR3 length: 17 amino acids. CDR1 is MNHEY and CDR2 is SVGAGI in the germline V gene. Trimming left V 2 bases short and J 0 bases short, with 11 bases between. CDR3 sequence: CASSYLGPSSYNSPLHF. In DNA form, the CDR3 reads TGTGCCAGCAGTTACCTGGGGCCAAGCTCCTATAATTCACCCCTCCACTTT.

The chain couples TRBV4-2 to TRBJ1-2; no definite D call. V gave up 3 bases and J gave up 2 bases, with 4 bases separating them. Looked up from germline, CDR1 is LGHNA and CDR2 is YNFKEQ. This CDR3 comprises 12 residues. CDR3 bases: TGTGCCAGCAGCCAGGCGAACTATGGCTACACCTTC. This encodes CASSQANYGYTF.

The CDR3 loop is CASSPDWTGNTEAFF. Here the CDR3 DNA reads TGTGCCAGCAGCCCCGATTGGACCGGGAACACTGAAGCTTTCTTT. V gene TRBV6-1 combines with J gene TRBJ1-1; no firm D call. Germline V gene lookup returns CDR1 MNHNS and CDR2 SASEGT. V lost 6 bases and J lost 1, with 15 bases in between. The CDR3 consists of 15 residues.

This chain connects TRBV20-1 to TRBJ1-4, with D hard to call. Germline assignment: CDR1 DFQATT and CDR2 SNEGSKA (reference sequence). The CDR3 has 14 amino acids. Trimming took 1 base from V and 0 from J, leaving 6 bases between them. The CDR3 DNA follows: TGCAGTGCTAGAGGATTCCCAACTAATGAAAAACTGTTTTTT. Its protein product is CSARGFPTNEKLFF.

This clonotype was counted between two and nine times. Its ends do not fully match the called genes, so a read error is possible. The rearrangement uses TRBV20-1 and TRBJ2-7, with a possible D match to TRBD2 (5 bases). The V gene's germline CDR1 is DFQATT and CDR2 SNEGSKA (reference sequence). This CDR3 spans 13 amino acids. The CDR3 coding sequence is TGCAGTCTCTTACTAGGCCTCTCCCACGAGCAGTACTTC. Its translation is CSLLLGLSHEQYF.

The chain is built from TRBV6-1 and TRBJ2-2, with D perhaps matching TRBD1 (5 bases). Trimming left V 6 bases short and J 5 bases short, with 10 bases between. CDR3 length: 13 residues. Germline CDR1 MNHNS, CDR2 SASEGT. Written as DNA, the CDR3 is TGTGCCAGCAGGAAACCAGGGACCGGGGAGCTGTTTTTT. It is translated as CASRKPGTGELFF.

The chain joins TRBV7-9 to TRBJ2-4; 16 nucleotides align to TRBD2. Germline V gene data show CDR1 as SEHNR and CDR2 as FQNEAQ (reference sequence). V trimming: 5 bases; J trimming: 9 bases; junction bases outside the gene matches: 10. The CDR3 extends over 17 amino acids. The CDR3 protein is CASSAPGTSGGGSIQYF. CDR3 coding DNA: TGTGCCAGCAGCGCCCCCGGGACTAGCGGGGGGGGGAGCATTCAGTACTTC.

This chain joins TRBV23-1 and TRBJ1-5; D is unclear. TRBV23-1 counts as an open reading frame of uncertain function. The ends were cut back, 0 bases at V and 1 base at J, with 7 bases in the middle. The CDR3 is made up of 15 amino acids. This CDR3 reads CASSQSGQSNQPQHF. CDR3 bases: TGCGCCAGCAGTCAATCTGGGCAGAGCAATCAGCCCCAGCATTTT.

The chain couples TRBV5-4 to TRBJ2-5; D remains ambiguous. CDR3 length: 14 residues. From germline, CDR1 is SGHNT and CDR2 YYREEE (reference sequence). V lost 0 bases and J lost 5, with 11 bases in between. CDR3 region: CASSLGQEFETQYF. CDR3 bases: TGTGCCAGCAGCTTGGGACAAGAGTTTGAGACCCAGTACTTC.

This rearrangement joins TRBV24-1 to TRBJ2-3; 9 nucleotides match TRBD2. The CDR3 is 15 amino acids. Germline CDR1 and CDR2: KGHDR and SFDVKD. With V trimmed by 10 bases and J by 5 bases, 12 bases remained unmatched. The CDR3 is CATSEPAGGRDTQYF. In nucleotides, the CDR3 is TGTGCCACATCAGAGCCAGCGGGGGGAAGAGATACGCAGTATTTT.

This chain connects TRBV7-9 to TRBJ2-1, with a weak D call TRBD2 (5 bases). This CDR3 has 14 residues. The germline CDR1 and CDR2 sequences are SEHNR and FQNEAQ (reference sequence). Trimming took off 0 bases at V and 3 bases at J, with 6 bases between the two ends. The chain's CDR3 is CASSLARDYNEQFF. CDR3 DNA sequence: TGTGCCAGCAGCTTAGCCCGGGACTACAATGAGCAGTTCTTC. The variable domain in full, completed from reference TRBV7-9 and TRBJ2-1, reads DTGVSQNPRHKITKRGQNVTFRCDPISEHNRLYWYRQTLGQGPEFLTYFQNEAQLEKSRLLSDRFSAERPKGSFSTLEIQRTEQGDSAMYLCASSLARDYNEQFFGPGTRLTVL.

The chain links TRBV7-9 to TRBJ2-5, with D hard to call. The V gene's germline CDR1 is SEHNR and CDR2 FQNEAQ (reference sequence). Trimming left V 0 bases short and J 1 base short, with 6 bases between. There are 14 residues in the CDR3. CDR3 nucleotide sequence: TGTGCCAGCAGCTTAGCGTCCAGCCAAGAGACCCAGTACTTC. Translated, it gives CASSLASSQETQYF.